The clone carrying this T cell receptor beta chain was detected ten times or more. Using its own MiXCR run on the 5' RACE reads, TCRdb lists one record per CDR3 protein. The sample lists tens of thousands of distinct CDR3 sequences; roughly 12% were seen once. These data originate in a study of early T cells in non-severe SARS-CoV-2 infection. The CDR3 is made up of 14 amino acids. The V end was cut by 4 bases, the J end by 5 bases, with 17 bases between. Germline V gene sequence: CDR1 SQVTM, CDR2 ANQGSEA. The gene calls are TRBV29-1 and TRBJ2-5; D is possibly TRBD2 (5 bases). Sequenced sample: whole blood. This sequence originates from an adult who was a healthcare worker with PCR-confirmed SARS-CoV-2 infection or an uninfected control (not recorded which). The CDR3 is CSVAGGQPGETQYF. For the CDR3, the DNA is TGCAGCGTTGCAGGAGGCCAACCGGGGGAGACCCAGTACTTC.